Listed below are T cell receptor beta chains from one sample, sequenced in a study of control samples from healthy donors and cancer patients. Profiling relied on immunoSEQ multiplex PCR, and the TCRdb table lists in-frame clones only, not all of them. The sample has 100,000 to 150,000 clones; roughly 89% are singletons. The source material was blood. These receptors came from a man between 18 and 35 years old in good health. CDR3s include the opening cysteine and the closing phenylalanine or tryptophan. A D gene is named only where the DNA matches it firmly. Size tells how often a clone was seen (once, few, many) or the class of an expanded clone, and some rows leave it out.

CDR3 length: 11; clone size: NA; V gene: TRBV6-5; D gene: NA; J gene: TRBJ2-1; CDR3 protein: CAVGGNSEQFF; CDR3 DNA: TGTGCCGTTGGAGGGAATAGTGAGCAGTTCTTC
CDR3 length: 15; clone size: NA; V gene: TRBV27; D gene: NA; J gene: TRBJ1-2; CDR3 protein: CASSPSRTVYYGYTF; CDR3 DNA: TGTGCCAGCAGTCCCTCTCGGACAGTGTATTATGGCTACACCTTC
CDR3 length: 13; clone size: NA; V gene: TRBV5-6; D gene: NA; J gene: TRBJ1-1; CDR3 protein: CASSRWSGGGAFF; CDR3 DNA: TGTGCCAGCAGCCGTTGGTCCGGAGGGGGAGCTTTCTTT
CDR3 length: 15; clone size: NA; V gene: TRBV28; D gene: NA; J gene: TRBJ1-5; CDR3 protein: CASSLKAGPYQPQHF; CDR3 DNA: TGTGCCAGCAGTTTAAAGGCAGGGCCCTATCAGCCCCAGCATTTT
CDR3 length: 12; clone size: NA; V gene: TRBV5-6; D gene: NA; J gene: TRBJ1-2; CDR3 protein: CASSLGPDGYTF; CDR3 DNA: TGTGCCAGCAGCTTGGGCCCCGATGGCTACACCTTC
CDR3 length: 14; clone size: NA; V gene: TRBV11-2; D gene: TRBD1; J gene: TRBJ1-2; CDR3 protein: CASSARDRGPGYTF; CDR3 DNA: TGTGCCAGCAGCGCCCGAGACAGGGGACCTGGCTACACCTTC
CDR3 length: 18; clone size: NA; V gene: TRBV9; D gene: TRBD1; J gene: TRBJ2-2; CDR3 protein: CASSANPTGQGMTGELFF; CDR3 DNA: TGTGCCAGCAGCGCCAACCCTACGGGACAGGGGATGACCGGGGAGCTGTTTTTT
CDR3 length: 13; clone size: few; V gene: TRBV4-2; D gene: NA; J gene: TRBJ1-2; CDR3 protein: CASSQAGNYGYTF; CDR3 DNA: TGTGCCAGCAGCCAAGCAGGGAACTATGGCTACACCTTC
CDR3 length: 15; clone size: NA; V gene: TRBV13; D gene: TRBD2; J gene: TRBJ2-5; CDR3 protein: CASSSGLAAKETQYF; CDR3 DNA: TGTGCCAGCAGCTCCGGACTAGCGGCTAAAGAGACCCAGTACTTC
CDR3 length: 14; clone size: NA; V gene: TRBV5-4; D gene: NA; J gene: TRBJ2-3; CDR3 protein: CASSLGGGTDTQYF; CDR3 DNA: TGTGCCAGCAGCTTGGGCGGGGGCACAGATACGCAGTATTTT
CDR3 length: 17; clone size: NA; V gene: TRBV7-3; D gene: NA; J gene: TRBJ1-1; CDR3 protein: CASSLHGGMGRNTEAFF; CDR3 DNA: TGTGCCAGCAGCCTCCACGGTGGGATGGGGAGGAACACTGAAGCTTTCTTT